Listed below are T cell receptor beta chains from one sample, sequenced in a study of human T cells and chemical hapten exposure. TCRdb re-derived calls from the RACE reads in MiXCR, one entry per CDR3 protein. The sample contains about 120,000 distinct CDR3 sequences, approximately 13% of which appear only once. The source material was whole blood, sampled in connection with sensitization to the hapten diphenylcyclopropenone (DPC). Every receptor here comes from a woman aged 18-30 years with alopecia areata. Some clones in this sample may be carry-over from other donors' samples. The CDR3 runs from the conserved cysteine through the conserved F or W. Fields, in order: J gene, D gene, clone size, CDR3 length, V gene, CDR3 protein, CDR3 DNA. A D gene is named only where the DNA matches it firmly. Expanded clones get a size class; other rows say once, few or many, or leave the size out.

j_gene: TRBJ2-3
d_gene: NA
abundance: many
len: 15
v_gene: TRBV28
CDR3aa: CASSLRPVSTDTQYF
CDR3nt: TGTGCCAGCAGTTTGAGGCCGGTTAGCACAGATACGCAGTATTTT

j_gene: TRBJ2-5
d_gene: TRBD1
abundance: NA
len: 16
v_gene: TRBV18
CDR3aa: CASSSRQGSYQETQYF
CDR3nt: TGTGCCAGCTCATCCAGACAGGGTTCATACCAAGAGACCCAGTACTTC

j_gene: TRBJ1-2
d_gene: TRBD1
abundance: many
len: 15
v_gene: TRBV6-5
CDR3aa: CASSYSTGTVYGYTF
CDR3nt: TGTGCCAGCAGTTACTCCACCGGGACAGTCTATGGCTACACCTTC

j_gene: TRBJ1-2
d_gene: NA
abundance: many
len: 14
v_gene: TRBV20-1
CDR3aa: CSASWGGGYYGYTF
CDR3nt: TGCAGTGCTAGTTGGGGTGGCGGCTACTATGGCTACACCTTC

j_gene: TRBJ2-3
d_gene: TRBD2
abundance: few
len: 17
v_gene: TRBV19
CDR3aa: CASSSTGGAPSTDTQYF
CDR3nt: TGTGCCAGTAGTTCCACGGGGGGGGCGCCTAGCACAGATACGCAGTATTTT

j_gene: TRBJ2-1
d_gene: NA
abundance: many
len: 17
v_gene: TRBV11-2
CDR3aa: CASRSTGQGISYNEQFF
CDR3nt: TGTGCCAGCAGGTCGACGGGGCAGGGAATATCCTACAATGAGCAGTTCTTC

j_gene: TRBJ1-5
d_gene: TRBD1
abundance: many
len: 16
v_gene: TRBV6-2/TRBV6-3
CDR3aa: CASRFSGTGGNQPQHF
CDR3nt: TGTGCCAGCAGATTTTCCGGGACAGGGGGCAACCAGCCCCAGCATTTT

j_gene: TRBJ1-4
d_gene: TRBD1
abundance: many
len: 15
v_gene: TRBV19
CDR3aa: CASSTRQGRNEKLFF
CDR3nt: TGTGCCAGTAGTACCCGACAGGGCCGTAATGAAAAACTGTTTTTT

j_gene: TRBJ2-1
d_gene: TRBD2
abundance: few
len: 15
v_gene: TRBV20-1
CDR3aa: CSAGPRRGSYNEQFF
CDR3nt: TGCAGTGCTGGCCCTCGGCGGGGGTCCTACAATGAGCAGTTCTTC

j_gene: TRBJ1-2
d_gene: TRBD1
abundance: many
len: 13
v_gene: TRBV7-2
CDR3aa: CASRQQGAVGYTF
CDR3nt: TGTGCCAGCAGACAGCAGGGGGCGGTCGGCTACACCTTC

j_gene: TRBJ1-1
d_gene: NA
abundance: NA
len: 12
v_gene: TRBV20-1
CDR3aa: CSGRRTNTEAFF
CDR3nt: TGCAGTGGGCGCCGGACGAACACTGAAGCTTTCTTT

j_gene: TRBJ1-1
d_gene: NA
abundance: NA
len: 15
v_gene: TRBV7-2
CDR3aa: CASSSPTATGTEAFF
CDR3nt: TGTGCCAGCAGCTCCCCGACAGCGACGGGCACTGAAGCTTTCTTT

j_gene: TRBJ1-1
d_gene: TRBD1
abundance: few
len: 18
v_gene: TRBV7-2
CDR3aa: CASTSTAGQGLRNTEAFF
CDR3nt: TGTGCCAGCACCTCAACAGCGGGACAGGGGCTTAGAAACACTGAAGCTTTCTTT

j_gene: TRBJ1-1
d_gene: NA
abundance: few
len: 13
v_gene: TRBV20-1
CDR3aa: CSARRGEGTEAFF
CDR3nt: TGCAGTGCTAGGCGTGGGGAGGGAACTGAAGCTTTCTTT

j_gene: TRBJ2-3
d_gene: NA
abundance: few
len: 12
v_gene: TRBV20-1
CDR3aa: CSAHTHTDTQYF
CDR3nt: TGCAGTGCACATACGCACACAGATACGCAGTATTTT

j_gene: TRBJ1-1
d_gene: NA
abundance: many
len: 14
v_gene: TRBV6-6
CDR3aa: CASSYPGQNTEAFF
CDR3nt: TGTGCCAGCAGTTACCCTGGGCAGAACACTGAAGCTTTCTTT

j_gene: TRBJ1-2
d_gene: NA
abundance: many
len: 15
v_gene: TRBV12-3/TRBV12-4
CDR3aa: CASSLPTGMGYGYTF
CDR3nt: TGTGCCAGCAGTTTACCCACCGGAATGGGTTATGGCTACACCTTC

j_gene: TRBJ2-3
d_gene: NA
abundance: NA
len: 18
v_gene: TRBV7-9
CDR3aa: CASSTGRVDPTSTDTQYF
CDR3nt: TGTGCCAGCAGCACAGGCAGGGTCGACCCTACTAGCACAGATACGCAGTATTTT

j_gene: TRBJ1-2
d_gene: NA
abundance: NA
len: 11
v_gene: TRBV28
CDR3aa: CASSLFGGYTF
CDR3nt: TGTGCCAGCAGTTTGTTCGGTGGCTACACCTTC

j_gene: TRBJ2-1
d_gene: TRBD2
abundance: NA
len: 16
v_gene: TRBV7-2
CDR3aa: CASSPRLAGSYNEQFF
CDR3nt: TGTGCCAGCAGCCCCCGACTAGCGGGGAGTTACAATGAGCAGTTCTTC

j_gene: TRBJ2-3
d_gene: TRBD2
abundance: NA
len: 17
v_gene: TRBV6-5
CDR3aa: CASSYSIGRGGSDTQYF
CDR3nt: TGTGCCAGCAGTTACTCGATCGGGCGGGGGGGCTCAGATACGCAGTATTTT